This T cell receptor beta chain was documented in a study of CD8 T cells in ankylosing spondylitis. Study observations and caveats: Relatively scarce in peripheral blood, disease-linked clones were CD8+. Characteristic of ankylosing spondylitis blood, it appeared, was a TCR beta motif comprising eight highly homologous variants. Some motif variants had been reported before (in reactive arthritis synovial fluid and blood).

It was by quantitative 5'-RACE with molecular barcodes that TCR beta libraries were made. Each CDR3 protein gets one entry after TCRdb re-called the 5' RACE reads with MiXCR. This table has about 210,000 distinct CDR3 sequences, 6% to 8% appearing once. Of note for this clonotype: Its antigen is not identified.

The germline V gene encodes CDR1 DFQATT and CDR2 SNEGSKA (reference sequence). V was shortened by 6 bases and J by 7 bases, with 19 bases between the two germline ends. CDR3 length: 14 amino acids. This sequence originates from a male donor with ankylosing spondylitis. The chain carries TRBV20-1 and TRBJ2-1; the D gene is possibly TRBD2 (7 bases). The sample consisted of blood, either unsorted or a sorted T cell fraction (not recorded which). The CDR3 loop reads CSADLGGPWNEQFF. The CDR3 region has the DNA TGCAGTGCCGACTTGGGGGGGCCCTGGAATGAGCAGTTCTTC.